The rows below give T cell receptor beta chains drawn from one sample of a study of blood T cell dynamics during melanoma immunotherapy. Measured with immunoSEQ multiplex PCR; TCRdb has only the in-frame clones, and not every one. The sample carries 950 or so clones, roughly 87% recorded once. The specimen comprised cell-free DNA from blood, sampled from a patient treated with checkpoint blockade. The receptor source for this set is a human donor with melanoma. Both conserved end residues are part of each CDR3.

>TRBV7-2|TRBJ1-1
CASSPNRVNTEAFF
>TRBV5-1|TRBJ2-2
CASSFVWTTGELFF
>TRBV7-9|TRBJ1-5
CASSSAGQGQPQHF
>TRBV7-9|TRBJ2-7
CASSLEGDSYYEQYF
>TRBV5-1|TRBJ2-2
CASSFSRTSGEINTGELFF
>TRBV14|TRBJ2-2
CASTSLLNTGELFF
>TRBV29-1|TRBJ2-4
CSVEKWDYTKNIQYF
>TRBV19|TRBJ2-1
CASSFAGTNNEQFF
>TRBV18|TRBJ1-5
CASSPRDRAPNQPQHF
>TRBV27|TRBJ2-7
CASSSTSQGEQYF
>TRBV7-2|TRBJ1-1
CASSLMPGVTTEAFF
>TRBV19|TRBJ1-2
CASSWDSNYGYTF
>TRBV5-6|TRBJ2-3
CASTAGLQGWGTDTQYF
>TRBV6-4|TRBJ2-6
CASSDPSEGGSSGANVLTF
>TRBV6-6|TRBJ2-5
CASREIAGGPSETQYF
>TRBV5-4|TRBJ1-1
CASSPGTNSEAFF
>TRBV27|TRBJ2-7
CASSTNRNSYEQYF
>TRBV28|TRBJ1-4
CASSGAGQGGEKLFF
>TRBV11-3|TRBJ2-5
CASSKRTGGDETQYF
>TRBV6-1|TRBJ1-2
CASSGGSYKPGYGYTF
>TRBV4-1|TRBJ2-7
CASSQDRGVGYSYEQYF
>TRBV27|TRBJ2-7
CASSFLGQGYEQYF
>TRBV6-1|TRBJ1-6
CASSEVGRYSPLHF
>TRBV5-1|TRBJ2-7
CASSYRDSYEQYF
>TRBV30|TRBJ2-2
CARTHRGNTGELFF
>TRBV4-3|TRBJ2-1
CASSQDPPGGGNEQFF
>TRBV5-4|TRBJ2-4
CASSRLADPGEAKNIQYF
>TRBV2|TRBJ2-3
CASSFPGLAGGPGTDTQYF
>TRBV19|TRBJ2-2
CATQGGAETGELFF
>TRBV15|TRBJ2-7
CATSRDEDEQYF
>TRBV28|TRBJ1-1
CASSSVNTEAFF
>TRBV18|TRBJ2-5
CASSPQETQYF
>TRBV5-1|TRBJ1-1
CASSYRDLTEAFF
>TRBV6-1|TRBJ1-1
CASTIPGQGEAFF
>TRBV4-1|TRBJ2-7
CASSQVQGAPTQQYF
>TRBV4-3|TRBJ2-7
CASSTGTAREQYF
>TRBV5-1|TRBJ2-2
CASSLQTSVGTGELFF
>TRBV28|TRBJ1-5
CASRDGQGGNQPQHF
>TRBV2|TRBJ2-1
CASSESRSSGSWVF
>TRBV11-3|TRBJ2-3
CASSLGLLAGEADTQYF
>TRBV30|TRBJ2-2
CAWTGTGELFF
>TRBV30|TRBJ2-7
CAWSAGLQYEQYF
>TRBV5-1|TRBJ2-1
CASSLGTDNEQFF
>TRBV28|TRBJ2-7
CASAGRKGPHYEQYF
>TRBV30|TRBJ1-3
CAWRGLGAGNTIYF
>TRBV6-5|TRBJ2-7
CASSSPDRGAYEQYF
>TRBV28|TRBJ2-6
CASRMGLAGFPGANVLTF
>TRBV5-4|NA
CASSLEVSGLYEQYF
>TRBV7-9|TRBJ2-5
CASSPGTAQETQYF
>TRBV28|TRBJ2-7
CASSWTGYEQYF
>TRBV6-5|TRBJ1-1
CASSYEQNTEAFF
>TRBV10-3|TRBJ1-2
CAIRVGGGSYGYTF
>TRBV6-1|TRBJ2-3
CASREGGHTDTQYF
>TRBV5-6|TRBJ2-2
CASSFLGQGLLTGELFF